This TCR beta chain was retrieved from a study of cytomegalovirus exposure and HLA in healthy donors. The count of this clone is one. CDR3 size: 15 residues. V trimming: 8 bases; J trimming: 6 bases; junction bases outside the gene matches: 18. Germline loops: CDR1 GTSNPN, CDR2 SVGIG (reference sequence). Libraries were prepared by immunoSEQ multiplex PCR; TCRdb keeps only in-frame clonotypes and omits some of them. The sample has roughly 90,000 clones; roughly 92% are singletons. This sequence joins TRBV30 and TRBJ1-2; 7 bases line up with TRBD1. The source is a woman aged 30 to 39 in good health and CMV-seropositive. The source material was PBMCs. CDR3 nucleotide sequence: TGTGCCGTACCCGAATTTTCCAGGGGGATCAATGGCTACACCTTC. Translating gives CAVPEFSRGINGYTF.